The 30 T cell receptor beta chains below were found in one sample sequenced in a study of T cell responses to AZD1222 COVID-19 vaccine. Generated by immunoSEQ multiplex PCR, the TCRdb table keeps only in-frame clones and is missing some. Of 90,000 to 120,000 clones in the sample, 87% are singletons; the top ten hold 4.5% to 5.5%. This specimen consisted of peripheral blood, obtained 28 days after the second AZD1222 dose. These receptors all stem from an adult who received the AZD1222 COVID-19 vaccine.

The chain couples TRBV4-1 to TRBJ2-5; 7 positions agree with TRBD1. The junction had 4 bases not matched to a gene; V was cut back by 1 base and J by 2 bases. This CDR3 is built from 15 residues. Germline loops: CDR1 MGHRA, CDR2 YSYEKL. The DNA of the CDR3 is TGCGCCAGCAGCCAAGCAGAGGACAGGCAAGAGACCCAGTACTTC. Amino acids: CASSQAEDRQETQYF.

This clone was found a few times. CDR3 protein: CSVEDRIRQGYGYTF. The CDR3 DNA sequence: TGCAGCGTTGAAGATAGAATCCGGCAGGGCTATGGCTACACCTTC. J is TRBJ1-2 and V is TRBV29-1; weak D call: TRBD1 (5 bases). V gave up 0 bases and J gave up 4 bases, with 15 bases separating them. The CDR3 runs to 15 residues. Germline V gene data show CDR1 as SQVTM and CDR2 as ANQGSEA.

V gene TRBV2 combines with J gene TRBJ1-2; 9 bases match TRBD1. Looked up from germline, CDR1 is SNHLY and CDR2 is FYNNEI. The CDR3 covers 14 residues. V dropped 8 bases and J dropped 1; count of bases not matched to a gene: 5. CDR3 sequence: CASGRQGDNYGYTF. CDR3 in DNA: TGTGCCAGCGGCAGACAGGGGGATAACTATGGCTACACCTTC.

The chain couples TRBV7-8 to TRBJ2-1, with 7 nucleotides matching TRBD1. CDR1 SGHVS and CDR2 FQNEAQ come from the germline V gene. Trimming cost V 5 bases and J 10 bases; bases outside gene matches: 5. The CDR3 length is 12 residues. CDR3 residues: CASSPRDREQFF. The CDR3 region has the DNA TGTGCCAGCAGCCCTAGGGACAGAGAGCAGTTCTTC. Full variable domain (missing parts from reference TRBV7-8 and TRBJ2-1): GAGVSQSPRYKVAKRGQDVALRCDPISGHVSLFWYQQALGQGPEFLTYFQNEAQLDKSGLPSDRFFAERPEGSVSTLKIQRTQQEDSAVYLCASSPRDREQFFGPGTRLTVL.

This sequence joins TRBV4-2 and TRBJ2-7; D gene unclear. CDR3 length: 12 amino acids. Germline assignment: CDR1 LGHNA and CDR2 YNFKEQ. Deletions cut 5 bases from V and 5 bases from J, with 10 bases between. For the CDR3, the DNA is TGTGCCAGCAGCAATGATTTCAACGAGCAGTACTTC. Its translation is CASSNDFNEQYF.

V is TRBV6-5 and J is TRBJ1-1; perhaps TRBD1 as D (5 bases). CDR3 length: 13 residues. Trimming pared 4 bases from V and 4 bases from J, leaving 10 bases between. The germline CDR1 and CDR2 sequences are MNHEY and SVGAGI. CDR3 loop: CASSSGGITEAFF. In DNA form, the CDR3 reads TGTGCCAGCAGTTCGGGGGGTATCACTGAAGCTTTCTTT.

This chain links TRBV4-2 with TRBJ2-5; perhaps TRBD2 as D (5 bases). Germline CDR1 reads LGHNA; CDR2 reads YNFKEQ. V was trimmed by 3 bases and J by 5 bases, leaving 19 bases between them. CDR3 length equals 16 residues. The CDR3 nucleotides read TGTGCCAGCAGCCAGACGGGGTCACCTGGTGAGGAGACCCAGTACTTC. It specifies CASSQTGSPGEETQYF.

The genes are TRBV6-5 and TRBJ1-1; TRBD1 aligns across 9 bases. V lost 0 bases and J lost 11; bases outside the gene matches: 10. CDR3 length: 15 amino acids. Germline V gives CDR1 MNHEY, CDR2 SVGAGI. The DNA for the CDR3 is TGTGCCAGCAGTTACTCTGGGACAGGGTCGTCCGCGGCTTTCTTT. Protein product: CASSYSGTGSSAAFF.

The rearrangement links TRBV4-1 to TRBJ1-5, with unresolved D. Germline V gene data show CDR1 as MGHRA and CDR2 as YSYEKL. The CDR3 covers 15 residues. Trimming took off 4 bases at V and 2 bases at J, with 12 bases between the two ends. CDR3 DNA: TGCGCCAGCAGCCCCCTGCCTGGCGGCAATCAGCCCCAGCATTTT. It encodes CASSPLPGGNQPQHF.

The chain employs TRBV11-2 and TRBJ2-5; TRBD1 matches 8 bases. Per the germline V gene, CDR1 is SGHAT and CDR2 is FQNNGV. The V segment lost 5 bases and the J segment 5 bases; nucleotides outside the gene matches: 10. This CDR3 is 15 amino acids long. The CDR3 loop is CASSMGQASGETQYF. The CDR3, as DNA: TGTGCCAGCAGCATGGGACAGGCAAGTGGGGAGACCCAGTACTTC.

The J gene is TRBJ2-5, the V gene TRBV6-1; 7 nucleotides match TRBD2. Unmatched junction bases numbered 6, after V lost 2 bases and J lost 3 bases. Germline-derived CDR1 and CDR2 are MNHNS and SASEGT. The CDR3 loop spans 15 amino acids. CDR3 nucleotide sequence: TGTGCCAGCAGTGAATTGCGGGGGACCAAAGAGACCCAGTACTTC. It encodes CASSELRGTKETQYF.

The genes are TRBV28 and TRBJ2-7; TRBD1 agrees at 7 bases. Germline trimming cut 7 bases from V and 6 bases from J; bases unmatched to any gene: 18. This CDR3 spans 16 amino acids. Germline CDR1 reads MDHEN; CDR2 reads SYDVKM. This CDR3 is CASTQTGTERSREQYF. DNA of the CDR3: TGTGCCAGCACCCAAACCGGGACAGAGAGGTCACGCGAGCAGTACTTC.

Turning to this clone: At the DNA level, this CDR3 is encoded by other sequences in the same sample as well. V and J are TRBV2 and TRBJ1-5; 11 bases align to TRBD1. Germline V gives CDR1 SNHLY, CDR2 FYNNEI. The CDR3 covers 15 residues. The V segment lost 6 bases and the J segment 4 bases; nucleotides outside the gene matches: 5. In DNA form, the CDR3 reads TGTGCCAGCAGCCCCGGGACAGGGGGAAATCAGCCCCAGCATTTT. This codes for CASSPGTGGNQPQHF. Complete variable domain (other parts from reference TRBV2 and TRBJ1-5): EPEVTQTPSHQVTQMGQEVILRCVPISNHLYFYWYRQILGQKVEFLVSFYNNEISEKSEIFDDQFSVERPDGSNFTLKIRSTKLEDSAMYFCASSPGTGGNQPQHFGDGTRLSIL.

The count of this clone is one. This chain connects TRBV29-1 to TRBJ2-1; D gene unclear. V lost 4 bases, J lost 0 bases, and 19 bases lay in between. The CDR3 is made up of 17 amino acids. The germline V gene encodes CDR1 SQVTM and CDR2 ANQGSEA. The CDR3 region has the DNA TGCAGCGTTGCGGGCGCCCTAGGTGATATCTCCTACAATGAGCAGTTCTTC. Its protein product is CSVAGALGDISYNEQFF.

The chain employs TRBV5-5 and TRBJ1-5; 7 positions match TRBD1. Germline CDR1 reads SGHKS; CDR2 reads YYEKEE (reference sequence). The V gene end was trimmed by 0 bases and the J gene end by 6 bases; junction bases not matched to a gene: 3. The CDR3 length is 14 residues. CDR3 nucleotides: TGTGCCAGCAGCTTGGGACAGGGCAGTCAGCCCCAGCATTTT. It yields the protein CASSLGQGSQPQHF.

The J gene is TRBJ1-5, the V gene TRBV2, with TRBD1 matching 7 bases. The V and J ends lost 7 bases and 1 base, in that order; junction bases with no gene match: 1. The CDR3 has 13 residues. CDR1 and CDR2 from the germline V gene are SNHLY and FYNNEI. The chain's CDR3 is CASTGQSNQPQHF. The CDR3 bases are TGTGCCAGCACGGGACAGAGCAATCAGCCCCAGCATTTT.

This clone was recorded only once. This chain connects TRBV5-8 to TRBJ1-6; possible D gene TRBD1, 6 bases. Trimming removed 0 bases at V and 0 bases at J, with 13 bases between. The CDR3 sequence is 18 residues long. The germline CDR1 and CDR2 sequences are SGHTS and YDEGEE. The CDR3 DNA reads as TGTGCCAGCAGCTTGGGGCAGGGGATCAGCTCCTATAATTCACCCCTCCACTTT. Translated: CASSLGQGISSYNSPLHF.

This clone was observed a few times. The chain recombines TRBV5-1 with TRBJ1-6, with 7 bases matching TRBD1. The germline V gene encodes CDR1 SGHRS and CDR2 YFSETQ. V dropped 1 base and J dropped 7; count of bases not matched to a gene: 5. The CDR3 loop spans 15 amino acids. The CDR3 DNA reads TGCGCCAGCAGCTTGAAAGACAGGGAGAATTCACCCCTCCACTTT. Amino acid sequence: CASSLKDRENSPLHF.

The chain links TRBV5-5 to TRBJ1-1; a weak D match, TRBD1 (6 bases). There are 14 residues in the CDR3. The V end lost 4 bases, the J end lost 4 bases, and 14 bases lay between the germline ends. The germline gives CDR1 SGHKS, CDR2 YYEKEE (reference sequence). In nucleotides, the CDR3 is TGTGCCAGCAGCACCAGGGGTGAGGGCACTGAAGCTTTCTTT. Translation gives CASSTRGEGTEAFF.

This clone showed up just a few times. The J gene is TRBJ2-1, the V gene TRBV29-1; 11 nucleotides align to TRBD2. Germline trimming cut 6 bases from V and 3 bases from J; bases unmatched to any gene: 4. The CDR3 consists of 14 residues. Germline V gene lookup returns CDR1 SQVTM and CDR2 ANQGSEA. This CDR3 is CSVRGLADYNEQFF. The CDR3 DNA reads TGCAGCGTCCGGGGACTAGCGGACTACAATGAGCAGTTCTTC.

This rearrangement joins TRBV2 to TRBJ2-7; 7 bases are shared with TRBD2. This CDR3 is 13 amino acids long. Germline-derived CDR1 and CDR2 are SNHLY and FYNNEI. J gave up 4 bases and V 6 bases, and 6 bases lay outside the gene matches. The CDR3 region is CASRRMGGYEQYF. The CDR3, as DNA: TGTGCCAGCAGACGCATGGGGGGGTACGAGCAGTACTTC.

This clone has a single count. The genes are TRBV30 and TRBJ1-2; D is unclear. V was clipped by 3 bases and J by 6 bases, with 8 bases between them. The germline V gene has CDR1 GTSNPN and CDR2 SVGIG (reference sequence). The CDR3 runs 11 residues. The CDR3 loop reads CAWRPKDGYTF. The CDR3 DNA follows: TGTGCCTGGAGGCCGAAAGATGGCTACACCTTC.

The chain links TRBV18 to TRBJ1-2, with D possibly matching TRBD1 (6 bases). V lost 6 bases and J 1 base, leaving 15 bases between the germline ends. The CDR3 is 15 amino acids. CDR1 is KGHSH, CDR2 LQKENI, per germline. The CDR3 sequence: CASSRGDKINYGYTF. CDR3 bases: TGTGCCAGCTCCCGAGGGGACAAAATTAACTATGGCTACACCTTC.

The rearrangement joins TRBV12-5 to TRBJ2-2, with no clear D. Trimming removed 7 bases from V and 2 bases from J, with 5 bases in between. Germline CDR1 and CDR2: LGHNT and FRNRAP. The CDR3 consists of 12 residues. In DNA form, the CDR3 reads TGTGCTAGTGCCAGCAACACCGGGGAGCTGTTTTTT. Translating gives CASASNTGELFF.

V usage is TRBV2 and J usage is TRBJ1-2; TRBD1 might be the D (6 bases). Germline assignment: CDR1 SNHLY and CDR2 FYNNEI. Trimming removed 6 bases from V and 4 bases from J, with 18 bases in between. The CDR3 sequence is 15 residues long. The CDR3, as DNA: TGTGCCAGCAGCGAGGACAGCCCCAGAACCTATGGCTACACCTTC. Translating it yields CASSEDSPRTYGYTF.

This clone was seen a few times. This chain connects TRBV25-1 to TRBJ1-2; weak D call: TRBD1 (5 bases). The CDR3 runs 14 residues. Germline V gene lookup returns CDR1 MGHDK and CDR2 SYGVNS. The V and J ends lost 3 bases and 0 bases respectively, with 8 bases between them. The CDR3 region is CASSDVTANYGYTF. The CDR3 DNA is TGTGCCAGCAGTGACGTGACAGCTAACTATGGCTACACCTTC.

The chain's CDR3 is CASSQTLGSSYNEQFF. The CDR3 bases are TGTGCCAGCAGTCAAACACTTGGGAGCTCCTACAATGAGCAGTTCTTC. The genes are TRBV27 and TRBJ2-1; D perhaps matches TRBD2 (5 bases). V was clipped by 5 bases and J by 0 bases, with 14 bases between them. This CDR3 has 16 amino acids. Germline CDR1 MNHEY, CDR2 SMNVEV (reference sequence).

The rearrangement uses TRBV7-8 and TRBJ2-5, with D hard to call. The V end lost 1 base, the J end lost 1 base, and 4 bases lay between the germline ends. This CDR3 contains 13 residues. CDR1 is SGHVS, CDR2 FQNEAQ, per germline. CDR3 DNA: TGTGCCAGCAGCTTAGTCATCCAAGAGACCCAGTACTTC. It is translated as CASSLVIQETQYF.

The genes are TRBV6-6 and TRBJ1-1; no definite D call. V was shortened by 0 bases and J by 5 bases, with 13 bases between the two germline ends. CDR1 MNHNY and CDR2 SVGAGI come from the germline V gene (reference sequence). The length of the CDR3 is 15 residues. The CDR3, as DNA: TGTGCCAGCAGTTACTCAGGGTTCTCGGGAACTGAAGCTTTCTTT. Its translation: CASSYSGFSGTEAFF.

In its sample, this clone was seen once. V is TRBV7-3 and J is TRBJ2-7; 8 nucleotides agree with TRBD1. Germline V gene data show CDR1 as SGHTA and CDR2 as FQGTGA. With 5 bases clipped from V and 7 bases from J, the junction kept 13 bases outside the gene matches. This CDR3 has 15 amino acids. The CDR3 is CASSQGQGSSREQYF. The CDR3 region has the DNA TGTGCCAGCAGCCAAGGACAGGGAAGTTCGAGAGAGCAGTACTTC.